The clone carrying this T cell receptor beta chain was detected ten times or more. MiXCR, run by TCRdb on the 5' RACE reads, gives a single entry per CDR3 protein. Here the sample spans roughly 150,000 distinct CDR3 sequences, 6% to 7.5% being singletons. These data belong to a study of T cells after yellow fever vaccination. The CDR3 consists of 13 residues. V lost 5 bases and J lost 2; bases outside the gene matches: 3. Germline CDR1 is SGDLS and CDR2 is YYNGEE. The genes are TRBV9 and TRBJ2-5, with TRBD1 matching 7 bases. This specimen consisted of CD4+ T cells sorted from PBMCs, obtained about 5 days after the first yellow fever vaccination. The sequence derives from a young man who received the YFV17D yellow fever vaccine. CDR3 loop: CASSEGQQETQYF. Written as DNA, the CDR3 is TGTGCCAGCAGTGAGGGACAGCAAGAGACCCAGTACTTC. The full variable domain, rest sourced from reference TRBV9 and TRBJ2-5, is DSGVTQTPKHLITATGQRVTLRCSPRSGDLSVYWYQQSLDQGLQFLIQYYNGEERAKGNILERFSAQQFPDLHSELNLSSLELGDSALYFCASSEGQQETQYFGPGTRLLVL.